This T cell receptor (beta chain) was sequenced for a study of shared clonotypes between healthy human individuals. General study findings and limits: Despite large depth, sorted-subset datasets appeared incompletely sequenced.

Deletions cut 6 bases from V and 1 base from J, with 9 bases between. Per the germline V gene, CDR1 is LNHDA and CDR2 is SQIVND (reference sequence). This CDR3 comprises 14 residues. CD45RA-negative memory and CD45RA+ naive subsets were split from the CD4+ cells. This clone was counted a single time. Its target is unknown. Measured with immunoSEQ multiplex PCR; TCRdb has only the in-frame clones, and not every one. This table holds about 1.1 million clones, roughly 80% found once. The receptor was derived from a young man in good health. Some clones in this sample may be carry-over from other donors' samples. The sequenced material came from memory CD4+ T cells from PBMCs. Subset denoted: CD45RA-negative fraction. The chain couples TRBV19 to TRBJ2-2; D perhaps matches TRBD1 (5 bases). In DNA, the CDR3 is TGTGCCAGTAGATCAGGGCGGAACACCGGGGAGCTGTTTTTT. It encodes CASRSGRNTGELFF.